These 29 T cell receptor beta chains were all obtained from the same sample, sequenced in a study of T cells in Graves' hyperthyroidism and ophthalmopathy. Researchers took RNA transcripts and amplified the TCR beta CDR3 regions from them. The primer set for the first-round RT-PCR of the TCR CDR3 was HTBI. MiXCR, applied by TCRdb to the multiplex PCR reads, yields one record per CDR3 protein. The sample consists of hundreds of thousands of distinct CDR3 sequences, under 15% of them appearing once. Specimen: blood. These receptors all stem from a woman between 25 and 40 years old with Graves' hyperthyroidism.

This clonotype was counted between two and nine times. A much bigger clone sits one base away, suggesting this may be a read error. The chain recombines TRBV15 with TRBJ2-1, with 11 bases matching TRBD2. CDR1 and CDR2 (germline): LNHNV, YYDKDF (reference sequence). After removal of 7 bases from V and 4 bases from J, the junction contained 6 bases not matched to a gene. CDR3 length: 15 amino acids. CDR3 nucleotide sequence: TGTGCCACCAACACGATAGCGGGAGGGTACAATGAGCAGTTCTTC. It specifies CATNTIAGGYNEQFF.

Only a few counts were recorded for this clonotype. The chain has TRBV25-1 and TRBJ2-3, with TRBD1 identical over 8 bases. CDR1 is MGHDK, CDR2 SYGVNS, per germline. V lost 7 bases and J lost 9; bases outside the gene matches: 3. The length of the CDR3 is 11 residues. The CDR3 coding sequence is TGTGCCAGCATCGACAGGGGAACGCAGTATTTT. This gives the protein CASIDRGTQYF.

The table lists this clonotype with many counts. The V and J genes are TRBV9 and TRBJ2-3; weak D call: TRBD2 (6 bases). Trimming pared 0 bases from V and 4 bases from J, leaving 6 bases between. The germline V gene has CDR1 SGDLS and CDR2 YYNGEE. The CDR3 length is 13 residues. The CDR3 reads CASSVVAADTQYF. The CDR3 region has the DNA TGTGCCAGCAGCGTAGTAGCGGCAGATACGCAGTATTTT.

In its sample, this clonotype was seen many times. The rearrangement uses TRBV11-2 and TRBJ2-5, with D unclear. The CDR3 length is 14 residues. The V end lost 0 bases, the J end lost 2 bases, and 7 bases lay between the germline ends. Germline V gives CDR1 SGHAT, CDR2 FQNNGV. CDR3 coding DNA: TGTGCCAGCAGCTTAGAGGTTTTTCAAGAGACCCAGTACTTC. Encoded protein: CASSLEVFQETQYF.

This clonotype was seen only a few times. The CDR3 spells CATSRGEVGSGVYNEQFF. CDR3 nucleotide sequence: TGTGCCACCAGCAGAGGGGAGGTTGGTAGCGGGGTTTACAATGAGCAGTTCTTC. The J gene is TRBJ2-1, the V gene TRBV15; 8 positions agree with TRBD2. Germline V CDR1 and CDR2: LNHNV, YYDKDF (reference sequence). V trimming: 1 base; J trimming: 4 bases; junction bases outside the gene matches: 12. This CDR3 is 18 amino acids long.

V usage is TRBV7-3 and J usage is TRBJ2-3; 8 positions match TRBD1. The CDR3 runs to 15 residues. Germline V CDR1 and CDR2: SGHTA, FQGTGA. V trimming: 3 bases; J trimming: 3 bases; junction bases outside the gene matches: 5. DNA of the CDR3: TGTGCCAGCAGCTTCATAACAGGGGGTACAGATACGCAGTATTTT. Translating it yields CASSFITGGTDTQYF.

This clonotype was detected ten times or more. V gene TRBV12-3 or TRBV12-4 combines with J gene TRBJ2-1; D tentatively reads TRBD1 or TRBD2 (5 bases each). The CDR3 sequence is 15 residues long. V lost 3 bases, J lost 1 base, and 10 bases lay in between. CDR3 protein: CASSFGALSYNEQFF. DNA for the CDR3: TGTGCCAGCAGTTTCGGGGCTTTGTCCTACAATGAGCAGTTCTTC.

This clonotype was seen ten or more times. The chain carries TRBV6-2 or TRBV6-3 and TRBJ2-3; 8 bases fit TRBD1. The CDR3 runs to 15 residues. V shed 7 bases, J shed 1 base, and the junction held 7 bases outside the gene matches. Germline CDR1 MNHEY, CDR2 SVGEGT. DNA for the CDR3: TGTGCCAGCATTCCCAGGGGGCGAGGCACAGATACGCAGTATTTT. Protein sequence: CASIPRGRGTDTQYF.

This clonotype was recorded at least ten times. The chain combines TRBV18 with TRBJ2-7; TRBD2 matches 8 bases. CDR1 and CDR2 (germline): KGHSH, LQKENI. V lost 2 bases, J lost 2 bases, and 2 bases stayed unmatched. The length of the CDR3 is 14 residues. CDR3 bases: TGTGCCAGCTCACCAGGTAGCGGGACCTACGAGCAGTACTTC. Its translation is CASSPGSGTYEQYF.

This clonotype was recorded a few times. The chain carries TRBV6-5 and TRBJ2-1; TRBD1 matches at 11 bases. The J segment lost 8 bases and the V segment lost 2 bases, leaving 8 bases of the junction unmatched. Germline-derived CDR1 and CDR2 are MNHEY and SVGAGI. The CDR3 covers 16 residues. The CDR3 reads CASSYGLGQGDHEQFF. The CDR3 DNA reads as TGTGCCAGCAGTTACGGCCTGGGACAGGGGGACCATGAGCAGTTCTTC.

Comments on this clonotype: A read error may be the cause here, since a much bigger clone is one base away. The CDR3 DNA sequence: TGTGCCAGCAGTTACACAGGGTTAGACAATCGGCCCCAGCATTTT. Protein sequence: CASSYTGLDNRPQHF. This chain links TRBV27 with TRBJ1-5; a weak D match, TRBD1 (6 bases). The CDR3 extends over 15 amino acids. Germline CDR1 and CDR2: MNHEY and SMNVEV (reference sequence).

The sample holds many counts of this clonotype. J is TRBJ1-2 and V is TRBV2; weak D call: TRBD1 (6 bases). Deletions cut 3 bases from V and 4 bases from J, with 6 bases between. CDR3 length: 12 residues. Per germline, CDR1 SNHLY and CDR2 FYNNEI. CDR3 protein: CASSEDSYGYTF. The CDR3 nucleotides are TGTGCCAGCAGTGAGGACAGCTATGGCTACACCTTC.

Comment on this clonotype: This could be a read error, since a much larger clone is one nucleotide away. The chain has TRBV30 and TRBJ2-3; 9 nucleotides align to TRBD2. Losses at the gene ends were 1 base for V and 0 bases for J; bases not matched to a gene: 2. The CDR3 contains 15 residues. The V gene's germline CDR1 is GTSNPN and CDR2 SVGIG (reference sequence). The CDR3 region is CAWSGLAASTDTQYF. For the CDR3, the DNA is TGTGCCTGGAGTGGACTAGCGGCTAGCACAGATACGCAGTATTTT.

In this sample, this clonotype turned up a few times. The genes are TRBV7-8 and TRBJ2-3; maybe TRBD1 (6 bases). The CDR3 has 15 residues. The germline CDR1 and CDR2 sequences are SGHVS and FQNEAQ. Trimming left V 5 bases short and J 2 bases short, with 14 bases between. In DNA, the CDR3 is TGTGCCAGCAGCCGATGGACAGCTCCCACAGATACGCAGTATTTT. Translating gives CASSRWTAPTDTQYF.

This clonotype was seen at least ten times. This chain uses TRBV7-9 with TRBJ1-5; D unresolved. Germline V lookup: CDR1 SEHNR, CDR2 FQNEAQ (reference sequence). The CDR3 sequence is 14 residues long. V gave up 0 bases and J gave up 6 bases, with 9 bases separating them. The CDR3 protein is CASSLAGSGQPQHF. CDR3 coding DNA: TGTGCCAGCAGCTTAGCAGGGTCGGGTCAGCCCCAGCATTTT.

This clonotype was detected only a few times. Since a much larger clone is just one base distant, this may be a read error. V gene TRBV2 combines with J gene TRBJ1-5; possibly TRBD1 for D (5 bases). Germline CDR1 and CDR2: SNHLY and FYNNEI. There are 15 residues in the CDR3. The germline V and J ends were trimmed by 7 bases and 6 bases, with 19 bases remaining between them. The CDR3 bases are TGTGCCAGCATGGGGGGGTCAGGCCAAAGTCAGCCCCAGCATTTT. This codes for CASMGGSGQSQPQHF.

This clonotype was observed a handful of times. The chain links TRBV19 to TRBJ1-5; no definite D call. Trimming took off 7 bases at V and 0 bases at J, with 10 bases between the two ends. This CDR3 has 14 residues. The germline gives CDR1 LNHDA, CDR2 SQIVND (reference sequence). The CDR3 here is CASTASYSNQPQHF. The CDR3 nucleotides are TGTGCCAGTACGGCCTCGTATAGCAATCAGCCCCAGCATTTT. Full variable domain (outside the CDR3, taken from reference TRBV19 and TRBJ1-5): DGGITQSPKYLFRKEGQNVTLSCEQNLNHDAMYWYRQDPGQGLRLIYYSQIVNDFQKGDIAEGYSVSREKKESFPLTVTSAQKNPTAFYLCASTASYSNQPQHFGDGTRLSIL.

The V call is TRBV29-1, the J call TRBJ2-3, with 8 bases fitting TRBD2. The CDR3 runs 13 residues. Germline V gene lookup returns CDR1 SQVTM and CDR2 ANQGSEA. V shed 6 bases, J shed 1 base, and the junction held 3 bases outside the gene matches. The CDR3 spells CSVQTSGTDTQYF. CDR3 coding DNA: TGCAGCGTCCAGACTAGCGGCACAGATACGCAGTATTTT.

This clonotype was counted ten times or more. This chain joins TRBV24-1 and TRBJ2-1; 7 bases fit TRBD2. The CDR3 loop spans 15 amino acids. Trimming at V came to 6 bases and at J to 0 bases, leaving 4 bases not matched to a gene. Germline CDR1 KGHDR, CDR2 SFDVKD. CDR3 bases: TGTGCCACCAGTTCTAGCGGCCGCTCCTACAATGAGCAGTTCTTC. The encoded protein is CATSSSGRSYNEQFF.

The V and J genes are TRBV7-3 and TRBJ1-2; tentative D call: TRBD1 (5 bases). Germline-derived CDR1 and CDR2 are SGHTA and FQGTGA. The length of the CDR3 is 14 residues. V lost 2 bases and J lost 3, with 10 bases in between. CDR3 loop: CASSLDGGDYGYTF. The DNA of the CDR3 is TGTGCCAGCAGCTTAGATGGGGGAGACTATGGCTACACCTTC.

Points on this clonotype: A read error may explain this, as a much larger clone is one base away. The chain employs TRBV12-3 or TRBV12-4 and TRBJ2-7, with 7 bases fitting TRBD2. The length of the CDR3 is 16 residues. V lost 5 bases, J lost 0 bases, and 10 bases stayed unmatched. CDR3: CASSPGREGPSYEQYF. The DNA for the CDR3 is TGTGCCAGCAGTCCGGGTAGGGAGGGACCCTCCTACGAGCAGTACTTC.

This clonotype has a handful of counts. The chain links TRBV5-1 to TRBJ2-5; 7 nucleotides line up with TRBD2. V shed 4 bases and J 3 bases; nucleotides not matched to a gene: 9. The CDR3 runs 15 residues. Germline CDR1 SGHRS, CDR2 YFSETQ. CDR3 in DNA: TGCGCCAGCAGCCCCGTGACTAGCCAAAAAGAGACCCAGTACTTC. It translates to CASSPVTSQKETQYF.

This clonotype was counted between two and nine times. V and J are TRBV9 and TRBJ2-1; D gene uncertain. The CDR3 has 13 residues. Between the trimmed V and J ends, which lost 0 bases and 10 bases, there was a span of 11 bases. Germline-derived CDR1 and CDR2 are SGDLS and YYNGEE. CDR3 residues: CASSVELLSEQFF. CDR3 DNA sequence: TGTGCCAGCAGCGTAGAACTATTGAGCGAGCAGTTCTTC. The variable domain in full, completed from reference TRBV9 and TRBJ2-1, reads DSGVTQTPKHLITATGQRVTLRCSPRSGDLSVYWYQQSLDQGLQFLIQYYNGEERAKGNILERFSAQQFPDLHSELNLSSLELGDSALYFCASSVELLSEQFFGPGTRLTVL.

This clonotype was seen more than once but under ten times. This chain links TRBV27 with TRBJ2-1; TRBD1 aligns across 8 bases. J gave up 10 bases and V 5 bases, and 7 bases lay outside the gene matches. Germline V gene lookup returns CDR1 MNHEY and CDR2 SMNVEV (reference sequence). This CDR3 has 13 residues. The DNA of the CDR3 is TGTGCCAGCAGTCCGACAGGGGCTGGCGAGCAGTTCTTC. Translation: CASSPTGAGEQFF.

The chain links TRBV7-9 to TRBJ2-3; D remains unclear. V was shortened by 5 bases and J by 6 bases, with 12 bases between the two germline ends. Germline-derived CDR1 and CDR2 are SEHNR and FQNEAQ (reference sequence). The CDR3 consists of 13 residues. This chain's CDR3 is CASSPYLGDTQYF. CDR3 coding DNA: TGTGCCAGCAGCCCGTATTTAGGCGATACGCAGTATTTT.

The V gene is TRBV20-1, the J gene TRBJ1-2; 7 bases line up with TRBD1. Germline V gene data show CDR1 as DFQATT and CDR2 as SNEGSKA (reference sequence). V shed 5 bases and J 8 bases; nucleotides not matched to a gene: 14. This CDR3 has 14 amino acids. In nucleotides, the CDR3 is TGCAGTGCTCCGGCGCCGACAGGGAAATACGGCTACACCTTC. Translating it yields CSAPAPTGKYGYTF.

This clonotype was found a few times. V gene TRBV7-9 combines with J gene TRBJ2-7, with D perhaps assigned TRBD1 or TRBD2 (5 bases each). CDR1 is SEHNR, CDR2 FQNEAQ, per germline (reference sequence). The CDR3 contains 14 residues. Trimming pared 5 bases from V and 4 bases from J, leaving 15 bases between. The CDR3 nucleotides are TGTGCCAGCAGCCCACCGGGACGGTCTTACGAGCAGTACTTC. Protein product: CASSPPGRSYEQYF.

Many counts were recorded for this clonotype. The genes are TRBV20-1 and TRBJ2-7; D might be TRBD2 (6 bases). The germline gives CDR1 DFQATT, CDR2 SNEGSKA (reference sequence). The CDR3 covers 13 residues. Trimming cost V 5 bases and J 0 bases, with 11 bases left between them. The CDR3 nucleotides are TGCAGTGCTTTCGACGGGAGCTCCTACGAGCAGTACTTC. Its translation is CSAFDGSSYEQYF.

In its sample, this clonotype was seen many times. The chain couples TRBV6-1 to TRBJ1-2, with TRBD1 matching over 8 bases. Losses at the gene ends were 10 bases for V and 2 bases for J; bases not matched to a gene: 18. Germline assignment: CDR1 MNHNS and CDR2 SASEGT. The CDR3 contains 17 residues. The CDR3 nucleotides are TGTGCCACCACGACGCCCAACAGGGGGGCATCGAACTATGGCTACACCTTC. As protein: CATTTPNRGASNYGYTF.